A single sample gave rise to the 9 T cell receptor beta chains below, sequenced in a study of T cells in Graves' hyperthyroidism and ophthalmopathy. Amplified TCR beta CDR3 regions came from RNA transcripts. The TCR CDR3 was amplified in a first-round RT-PCR using the HTBI primer set. A single record per CDR3 protein comes from TCRdb applying MiXCR to the multiplex PCR reads. The data hold about 410,000 distinct CDR3 sequences, with over 12% observed a single time. The source material was blood. The receptors were gathered from a man between 18 and 29 years old with Graves' ophthalmopathy.

This clonotype was detected only a few times. This chain uses TRBV30 with TRBJ2-5; no clear D gene. CDR1 is GTSNPN and CDR2 is SVGIG in the germline V gene (reference sequence). The CDR3 is 12 amino acids. The V and J ends lost 4 bases and 9 bases respectively, with 15 bases between them. CDR3 in amino acids: CAWTERASAQYF. The DNA for the CDR3 is TGTGCCTGGACCGAACGGGCTTCGGCCCAGTACTTC.

This clonotype showed up many times. The chain uses TRBV5-1 and TRBJ1-2; D possibly corresponds to TRBD1 (6 bases). V shed 7 bases and J shed 7 bases, with 20 bases lying between them. Germline V gene lookup returns CDR1 SGHRS and CDR2 YFSETQ. The CDR3 has 14 residues. The CDR3 coding sequence is TGCGCCAGCGGCTCCGGGACACAGGGCATTGGCTACACCTTC. Translating gives CASGSGTQGIGYTF.

This clonotype was observed at least ten times. V is TRBV18 and J is TRBJ2-1, with D perhaps matching TRBD2 (6 bases). This CDR3 region has 16 residues. The germline V and J ends were trimmed by 0 bases and 8 bases, with 17 bases remaining between them. Germline loops: CDR1 KGHSH, CDR2 LQKENI. CDR3 in amino acids: CASSPPYGGSSHEQFF. The CDR3 DNA follows: TGTGCCAGCTCACCACCGTATGGGGGGAGTTCGCATGAGCAGTTCTTC.

V gene TRBV4-1 combines with J gene TRBJ1-2, with a tentative D call TRBD1 (5 bases). Trimming took off 4 bases at V and 2 bases at J, with 14 bases between the two ends. The CDR3 is 15 residues long. From germline, CDR1 is MGHRA and CDR2 YSYEKL. CDR3 bases: TGCGCCAGCAGCCTAGCTTGGAGGGGAAACTATGGCTACACCTTC. This sequence encodes CASSLAWRGNYGYTF.

This clonotype was seen more than once but under ten times. The V call is TRBV14, the J call TRBJ1-6; D may be TRBD1 (5 bases). The germline gives CDR1 SGHDN, CDR2 FVKESK. This CDR3 is 16 amino acids long. V lost 4 bases, J lost 4 bases, and 14 bases lay in between. CDR3 sequence reads: CASSPGQLKYNSPLHF. For the CDR3, the DNA is TGTGCCAGCAGCCCAGGGCAGCTGAAATATAATTCACCCCTCCACTTT.

This clonotype was found many times. This chain uses TRBV18 with TRBJ2-1; D may be TRBD2 (5 bases). Between the trimmed V and J ends, which lost 5 bases and 8 bases, there was a span of 10 bases. Germline CDR1 and CDR2: KGHSH and LQKENI. This CDR3 spans 12 amino acids. CDR3 amino acids: CASSSGSDEQFF. The CDR3 DNA follows: TGTGCCAGCTCATCGGGGAGCGATGAGCAGTTCTTC.

This clonotype was found many times. The chain couples TRBV7-8 to TRBJ2-3; D gene ambiguous. This CDR3 has 14 amino acids. V was pared by 4 bases and J by 3 bases, with 11 bases between. Germline assignment: CDR1 SGHVS and CDR2 FQNEAQ. The chain's CDR3 is CASSSKRTTDTQYF. The CDR3 coding sequence is TGTGCCAGCAGCTCTAAGAGGACGACAGATACGCAGTATTTT.

This chain uses TRBV30 with TRBJ2-1, with TRBD2 matching over 16 bases. Per the germline V gene, CDR1 is GTSNPN and CDR2 is SVGIG (reference sequence). This CDR3 region has 15 residues. V shed 5 bases, J shed 11 bases, and the junction held 9 bases outside the gene matches. CDR3 DNA sequence: TGTGCCTGGGAGGCCGGGACTAGCGGGGGGGCCAAGCAGTTCTTC. As protein: CAWEAGTSGGAKQFF.

This clonotype was recorded only once. The genes are TRBV6-1 and TRBJ2-1; 10 nucleotides line up with TRBD2. The V gene's germline CDR1 is MNHNS and CDR2 SASEGT. The trim removed 2 bases at V and 12 bases at J, leaving 4 bases unmatched. There are 13 residues in the CDR3. CDR3 sequence reads: CASSESAGGRQFF. The CDR3 DNA sequence: TGTGCCAGCAGTGAATCAGCGGGGGGGAGGCAGTTCTTC.